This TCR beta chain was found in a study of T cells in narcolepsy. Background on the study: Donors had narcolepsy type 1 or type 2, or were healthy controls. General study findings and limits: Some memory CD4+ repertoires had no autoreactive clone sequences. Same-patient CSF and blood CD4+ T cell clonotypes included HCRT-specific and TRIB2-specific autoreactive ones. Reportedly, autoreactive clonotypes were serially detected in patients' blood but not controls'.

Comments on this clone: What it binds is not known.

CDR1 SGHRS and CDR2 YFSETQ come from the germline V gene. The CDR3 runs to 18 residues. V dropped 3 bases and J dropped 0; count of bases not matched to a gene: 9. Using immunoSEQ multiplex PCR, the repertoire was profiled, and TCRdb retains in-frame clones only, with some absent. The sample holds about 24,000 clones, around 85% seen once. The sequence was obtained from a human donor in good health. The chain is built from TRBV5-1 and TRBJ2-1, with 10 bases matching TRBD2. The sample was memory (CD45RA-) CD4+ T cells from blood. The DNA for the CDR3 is TGCGCCAGCAGCTCCGGGACTAGCGTCTCTCTCTCCTACAATGAGCAGTTCTTC. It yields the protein CASSSGTSVSLSYNEQFF.